This entry lists 30 T cell receptor beta chains sequenced from one sample in a study of cytomegalovirus exposure and HLA in healthy donors. The PCR had 60 Vbeta and 13 Jbeta primers. Assay: immunoSEQ multiplex PCR; the TCRdb copy retains only in-frame clones and omits some. The sample gives some 65,000 clones, around 80% of which show up once; 2.5% to 3.5% is in the top ten. Sequencing input: PBMCs. These receptors all stem from a girl between 5 and 17 years old in good health and CMV-seropositive.

The chain is built from TRBV7-6 and TRBJ2-3; weak D call: TRBD2 (6 bases). V was shortened by 2 bases and J by 2 bases, with 17 bases between the two germline ends. This CDR3 contains 17 residues. CDR1 and CDR2 (germline): SGHVS, FNYEAQ. CDR3 coding DNA: TGTGCCAGCAGCTTATATCGTGGTAGCGGAAACACAGATACGCAGTATTTT. Its translation is CASSLYRGSGNTDTQYF.

This rearrangement joins TRBV18 to TRBJ2-5; 10 positions match TRBD1. Germline loops: CDR1 KGHSH, CDR2 LQKENI. With 1 base clipped from V and 5 bases from J, the junction kept 4 bases outside the gene matches. The CDR3 sequence is 15 residues long. This chain's CDR3 is CASSPLGTGEETQYF. The CDR3 DNA reads TGTGCCAGCTCACCACTAGGGACAGGGGAGGAGACCCAGTACTTC.

The J gene is TRBJ2-5, the V gene TRBV27; 10 positions match TRBD1. CDR1 MNHEY and CDR2 SMNVEV come from the germline V gene (reference sequence). The CDR3 runs 13 residues. V lost 8 bases to trimming and J lost 7 bases; unmatched junction nucleotides: 7. The CDR3 bases are TGTGCCAGCCAGGACAGGGGGGGGATGACCCAGTACTTC. It is translated as CASQDRGGMTQYF.

V usage is TRBV5-4 and J usage is TRBJ1-6; TRBD1 agrees at 8 bases. This CDR3 contains 18 residues. J was trimmed by 0 bases and V by 4 bases; bases with no gene match: 9. Germline lookup yields CDR1 SGHNT and CDR2 YYREEE (reference sequence). Here the CDR3 DNA reads TGTGCCAGCAGCCAGGGGACAGGACTAAGCTCCTATAATTCACCCCTCCACTTT. Translated: CASSQGTGLSSYNSPLHF.

The CDR3 bases are TGTGCCAGCTCGACAGTGAACACTGAAGCTTTCTTT. This codes for CASSTVNTEAFF. The V and J genes are TRBV6-1 and TRBJ1-1, with D tentatively TRBD1 (5 bases). V was cut by 8 bases and J by 0 bases, with 7 bases left in between. The CDR3 covers 12 residues. Looked up from germline, CDR1 is MNHNS and CDR2 is SASEGT.

The V call is TRBV4-1, the J call TRBJ2-3, with 8 bases lining up with TRBD1. The V gene's germline CDR1 is MGHRA and CDR2 YSYEKL. With 1 base clipped from V and 0 bases from J, the junction kept 6 bases outside the gene matches. This CDR3 is 17 amino acids long. In DNA, the CDR3 is TGCGCCAGCAGCCAAGGTCGACAGGGGAAGAGCACAGATACGCAGTATTTT. Amino acid sequence: CASSQGRQGKSTDTQYF.

The V gene is TRBV5-1, the J gene TRBJ2-7; 13 bases fit TRBD2. The germline V gene has CDR1 SGHRS and CDR2 YFSETQ. J lost 4 bases, V lost 4 bases, and 8 bases had no gene match. The CDR3 totals 16 residues. The CDR3 protein is CASSPVLAGGEYEQYF. DNA for the CDR3: TGCGCCAGCAGCCCGGTACTAGCGGGAGGGGAATACGAGCAGTACTTC.

The V call is TRBV30, the J call TRBJ2-2; no definite D call. V lost 2 bases, J lost 3 bases, and 16 bases lay in between. Germline V gene data show CDR1 as GTSNPN and CDR2 as SVGIG (reference sequence). This CDR3 is 16 amino acids long. DNA for the CDR3: TGTGCCTGGAGTCACCGCCGGCGCGACTACACCGGGGAGCTGTTTTTT. Protein product: CAWSHRRRDYTGELFF.

In regard to this clone: One end of the junction varies from germline; a read error may be responsible. The V and J genes are TRBV4-3 and TRBJ1-1, with D perhaps matching TRBD1 (5 bases). The CDR3 covers 16 residues. Germline-derived CDR1 and CDR2 are LGHNA and YSLEER. The DNA for the CDR3 is TGCGCCAGCAGCCAAGAGGAGGGGAATTTAGGGTATGTTGGGATCTTT. This gives the protein CASSQEEGNLGYVGIF.

The rearrangement uses TRBV9 and TRBJ2-1; perhaps TRBD2 as D (6 bases). This CDR3 region has 15 residues. Trimming removed 2 bases at V and 6 bases at J, with 15 bases between. The germline CDR1 and CDR2 sequences are SGDLS and YYNGEE. The CDR3 nucleotides read TGTGCCAGCAGCGTTACTAGCTGGGAATTCAATGAGCAGTTCTTC. It codes for CASSVTSWEFNEQFF.

J is TRBJ2-5 and V is TRBV7-8, with TRBD1 matching over 11 bases. The CDR3 totals 14 residues. Germline CDR1 reads SGHVS; CDR2 reads FQNEAQ. V shed 5 bases and J 5 bases; nucleotides not matched to a gene: 4. In DNA form, the CDR3 reads TGTGCCAGCAGCCAGGACAGGGGGCTTGAGACCCAGTACTTC. Translation gives CASSQDRGLETQYF.

V and J are TRBV7-9 and TRBJ2-4, with a weak D call TRBD1 (6 bases). The CDR3 totals 15 residues. Germline CDR1 SEHNR, CDR2 FQNEAQ (reference sequence). Trimming took 4 bases from V and 5 from J, leaving 15 bases between them. CDR3 nucleotides: TGTGCCAGCAGCTCATACAGGGTAGGGCAAAACATTCAGTACTTC. Translation gives CASSSYRVGQNIQYF.

This sequence joins TRBV11-2 and TRBJ2-1; the match to TRBD2 covers 12 bases. This CDR3 has 14 residues. Trimming cost V 5 bases and J 6 bases; bases outside gene matches: 2. The germline gives CDR1 SGHAT, CDR2 FQNNGV. The CDR3 sequence: CASSTSGRLNEQFF. In DNA, the CDR3 is TGTGCCAGCAGCACTAGCGGGAGGCTCAATGAGCAGTTCTTC.

V and J are TRBV30 and TRBJ1-2, with a tentative D call TRBD1 (6 bases). Looked up from germline, CDR1 is GTSNPN and CDR2 is SVGIG (reference sequence). The CDR3 covers 12 residues. Between the trimmed V and J ends, which lost 1 base and 8 bases, there was a span of 11 bases. The DNA of the CDR3 is TGTGCCTGGAGTGCCCCAGGGGTCGGCTACACCTTC. Residues: CAWSAPGVGYTF.

The V gene is TRBV19, the J gene TRBJ1-6, with TRBD1 matching over 9 bases. Germline V CDR1 and CDR2: LNHDA, SQIVND (reference sequence). The ends lost 9 bases at V and 9 bases at J; junction bases unmatched: 9. This CDR3 has 14 amino acids. CDR3 DNA sequence: TGTGCCAGCCAGACGGGACAGGGTTTTTCACCCCTCCACTTT. It encodes CASQTGQGFSPLHF.

The chain uses TRBV2 and TRBJ1-5; no clear D gene. This CDR3 region has 13 residues. Germline loops: CDR1 SNHLY, CDR2 FYNNEI. V lost 3 bases and J 4 bases, leaving 7 bases between the germline ends. The CDR3 region is CASSDNSNQPQHF. The CDR3 DNA reads as TGTGCCAGCAGTGACAACAGTAATCAGCCCCAGCATTTT. Variable domain in full (rest from reference TRBV2 and TRBJ1-5): EPEVTQTPSHQVTQMGQEVILRCVPISNHLYFYWYRQILGQKVEFLVSFYNNEISEKSEIFDDQFSVERPDGSNFTLKIRSTKLEDSAMYFCASSDNSNQPQHFGDGTRLSIL.

The chain uses TRBV21-1 and TRBJ1-5. TRBV21-1 is flagged as a pseudogene. The CDR3 contains 18 residues. The CDR3 bases are TGTGCCAGCAGCCCGGGGGGAGACAGATTTTATAGCAATCAGCCCCAGCATTTT. It yields the protein CASSPGGDRFYSNQPQHF.

The V and J genes are TRBV11-2 and TRBJ1-1; TRBD1 matches at 11 bases. Germline CDR1 and CDR2: SGHAT and FQNNGV. The ends lost 7 bases at V and 5 bases at J; junction bases unmatched: 9. CDR3 size: 15 residues. CDR3 sequence (DNA): TGTGCCAGCACCAGGGACAGGGGGTTTGGAACTGAAGCTTTCTTT. Protein product: CASTRDRGFGTEAFF.

V usage is TRBV5-1 and J usage is TRBJ2-4, with 11 bases matching TRBD2. Looked up from germline, CDR1 is SGHRS and CDR2 is YFSETQ. This CDR3 is 18 amino acids long. Trimming removed 2 bases from V and 0 bases from J; junction bases left unmatched: 7. The CDR3 here is CASSLIAGGYIAKNIQYF. Here the CDR3 DNA reads TGCGCCAGCAGCTTAATAGCGGGGGGGTATATAGCCAAAAACATTCAGTACTTC.

This clone was observed once. The rearrangement links TRBV19 to TRBJ2-7, with 11 bases matching TRBD2. V was clipped by 6 bases and J by 8 bases; unmatched bases: 3. The CDR3 has 12 amino acids. Germline lookup yields CDR1 LNHDA and CDR2 SQIVND (reference sequence). The CDR3 reads CASSTSGGKQYF. The CDR3 DNA follows: TGTGCCAGTAGCACTAGCGGGGGCAAGCAGTACTTC.

The rearrangement joins TRBV9 to TRBJ2-2; D gene unclear. The germline V gene encodes CDR1 SGDLS and CDR2 YYNGEE. The CDR3 has 16 residues. Trimming shortened V by 3 bases and J by 7 bases, and 19 bases separated the two germline ends. The CDR3 sequence is CASSASTGYDGGELFF. The CDR3 DNA is TGTGCCAGCAGCGCCTCTACCGGGTACGATGGCGGGGAGCTGTTTTTT.

The rearrangement links TRBV19 to TRBJ2-7, with 7 nucleotides matching TRBD1. Looked up from germline, CDR1 is LNHDA and CDR2 is SQIVND (reference sequence). There are 15 residues in the CDR3. V lost 4 bases, J lost 6 bases, and 12 bases stayed unmatched. The CDR3: CASSTQGSPFFEQYF. DNA for the CDR3: TGTGCCAGTAGTACACAGGGGTCCCCTTTCTTCGAGCAGTACTTC. The full variable domain, its missing parts supplied by reference TRBV19 and TRBJ2-7, is DGGITQSPKYLFRKEGQNVTLSCEQNLNHDAMYWYRQDPGQGLRLIYYSQIVNDFQKGDIAEGYSVSREKKESFPLTVTSAQKNPTAFYLCASSTQGSPFFEQYFGPGTRLTVT.

The V and J genes are TRBV7-9 and TRBJ1-2, with D perhaps matching TRBD1 (5 bases). Germline loops: CDR1 SEHNR, CDR2 FQNEAQ (reference sequence). V shed 1 base and J shed 6 bases, with 6 bases lying between them. The CDR3 is 12 amino acids. CDR3 sequence: CASSLDRHGYTF. CDR3 DNA sequence: TGTGCCAGCAGCTTAGACAGGCATGGCTACACCTTC.

The chain links TRBV7-2 to TRBJ2-7; D is ambiguous. Trimming took off 1 base at V and 3 bases at J, with 10 bases between the two ends. The CDR3 is 14 residues long. Germline CDR1 and CDR2: SGHTA and FQGNSA. CDR3 sequence reads: CASSLVTAGYEQYF. The CDR3, as DNA: TGTGCCAGCAGCTTAGTTACAGCAGGCTACGAGCAGTACTTC.

This sequence joins TRBV2 and TRBJ1-1, with 9 nucleotides matching TRBD1. The CDR3 contains 16 residues. Germline CDR1 and CDR2: SNHLY and FYNNEI. The V segment lost 8 bases and the J segment 4 bases; nucleotides outside the gene matches: 14. The CDR3 is CASRTGGAEGSTEAFF. The CDR3 DNA sequence: TGTGCCAGCCGCACAGGGGGCGCAGAGGGGAGCACTGAAGCTTTCTTT.

This rearrangement joins TRBV30 to TRBJ2-3; 10 bases fit TRBD2. The CDR3 length is 14 residues. Germline-derived CDR1 and CDR2 are GTSNPN and SVGIG (reference sequence). V lost 0 bases and J lost 6; bases outside the gene matches: 3. The CDR3 coding sequence is TGTGCCTGGAGTGTAGCGGGAGGGCCCGATACGCAGTATTTT. Its protein is CAWSVAGGPDTQYF. The full variable domain, rest sourced from reference TRBV30 and TRBJ2-3, is SQTIHQWPATLVQPVGSPLSLECTVEGTSNPNLYWYRQAAGRGLQLLFYSVGIGQISSEVPQNLSASRPQDRQFILSSKKLLLSDSGFYLCAWSVAGGPDTQYFGPGTRLTVL.

The genes are TRBV7-8 and TRBJ2-1; D not certain. The CDR3 is 11 amino acids. CDR1 is SGHVS and CDR2 is FQNEAQ in the germline V gene. The V and J ends lost 5 bases and 6 bases respectively, with 5 bases between them. The CDR3 DNA is TGTGCCAGCAGCCTCCTCAATGAGCAGTTCTTC. Translating it yields CASSLLNEQFF.

V is TRBV4-1 and J is TRBJ2-7; D may be TRBD2 (6 bases). Germline V CDR1 and CDR2: MGHRA, YSYEKL. This CDR3 has 14 amino acids. The V end was cut by 4 bases, the J end by 5 bases, with 15 bases between. The CDR3 loop reads CASSLPGGRDEQYF. The CDR3 DNA reads as TGCGCCAGCAGCCTTCCCGGGGGACGGGACGAGCAGTACTTC.

This clone was seen only a few times. The chain uses TRBV5-6 and TRBJ1-1; D call uncertain. Trimming cost V 4 bases and J 3 bases, with 16 bases left between them. The CDR3 is 15 amino acids. Per the germline V gene, CDR1 is SGHDT and CDR2 is YYEEEE. CDR3 coding DNA: TGTGCCAGCAGCACGGGGAGGCGGGTGGACACTGAAGCTTTCTTT. The encoded protein is CASSTGRRVDTEAFF.

The chain employs TRBV27 and TRBJ1-2, with 8 nucleotides matching TRBD1. This CDR3 is 14 amino acids long. Trimming cost V 7 bases and J 6 bases; bases outside gene matches: 10. Germline V gene sequence: CDR1 MNHEY, CDR2 SMNVEV (reference sequence). DNA for the CDR3: TGTGCCAGCACCCCTGCCGGGACAGGAAATGGCTACACCTTC. Protein sequence: CASTPAGTGNGYTF.